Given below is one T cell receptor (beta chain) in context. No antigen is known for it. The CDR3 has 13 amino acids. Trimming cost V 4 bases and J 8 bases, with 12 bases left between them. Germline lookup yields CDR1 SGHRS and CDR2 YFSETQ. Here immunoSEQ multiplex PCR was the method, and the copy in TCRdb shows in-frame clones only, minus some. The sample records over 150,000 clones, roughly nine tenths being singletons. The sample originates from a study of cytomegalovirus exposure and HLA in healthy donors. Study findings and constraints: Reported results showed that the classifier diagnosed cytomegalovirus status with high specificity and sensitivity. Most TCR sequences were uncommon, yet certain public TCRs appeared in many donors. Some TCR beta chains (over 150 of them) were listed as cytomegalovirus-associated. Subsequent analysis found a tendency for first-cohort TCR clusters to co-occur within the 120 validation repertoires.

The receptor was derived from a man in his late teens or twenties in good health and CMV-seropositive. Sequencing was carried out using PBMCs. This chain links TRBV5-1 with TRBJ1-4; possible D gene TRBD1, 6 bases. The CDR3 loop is CASSLVTGEKLFF. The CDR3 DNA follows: TGCGCCAGCAGCCTCGTGACAGGCGAAAAACTGTTTTTT.